This T cell receptor beta chain appears in the sequencing data of a study of cytomegalovirus exposure and HLA in healthy donors. In the study overall: Within the Caucasian-associated ancestry cluster were roughly 81% of the approximately 390 genotyped donors.

Regarding this clone: The target antigen is unknown.

Study-wide points: Some public TCRs appeared in many individuals, while most sequences were rare. It was in a later analysis that TCR association rates were seen to vary by HLA locus, highest for DRB1 and lowest for HLA-C.

Both 60 Vbeta primers and 13 Jbeta primers went into the PCR. Data came from immunoSEQ multiplex PCR; TCRdb stores just in-frame clones and leaves some out. In the table there are more than 110,000 clones, over 75% of which are singletons. There are 15 residues in the CDR3. Between the trimmed V and J ends, which lost 6 bases and 2 bases, there was a span of 17 bases. Per the germline V gene, CDR1 is MNHEY and CDR2 is SVGAGI. Donors sampled were nominally healthy, though unrecorded immune exposures were likely. The TCR sequence derives from a man aged 45-65 years in good health and CMV-seronegative. The sample was PBMCs. This chain uses TRBV6-5 with TRBJ2-7, with a weak D call TRBD2 (6 bases). In DNA, the CDR3 is TGTGCCAGCAGCCGGGAGACTACAGCTACCTACGAGCAGTACTTC. Translating it yields CASSRETTATYEQYF.